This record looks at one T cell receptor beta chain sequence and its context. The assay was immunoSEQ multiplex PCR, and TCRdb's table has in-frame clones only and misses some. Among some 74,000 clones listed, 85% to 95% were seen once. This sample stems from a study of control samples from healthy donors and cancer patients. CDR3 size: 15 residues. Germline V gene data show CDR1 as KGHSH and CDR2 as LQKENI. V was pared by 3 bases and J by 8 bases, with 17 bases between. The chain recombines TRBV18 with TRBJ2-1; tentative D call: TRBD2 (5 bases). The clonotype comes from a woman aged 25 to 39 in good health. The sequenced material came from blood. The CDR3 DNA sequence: TGTGCCAGCTCACCTCCGTCTCTAGCCGGGGATGAGCAGTTCTTC. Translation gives CASSPPSLAGDEQFF.